This T cell receptor beta chain stems from a study of identical twins. Findings and caveats of the study: Conclusions leaned on cross-sectional statistical analysis and did not track the same donors over time.

Trimming stripped 3 bases from V and 0 bases from J, with 10 bases between. The germline V gene encodes CDR1 SGHRS and CDR2 YFSETQ. CDR3 length: 15 amino acids. There were only healthy Caucasians among the donors. This clonotype was recorded many times. Antigen unknown. One entry per CDR3 protein, called by TCRdb with MiXCR from the 5' RACE reads. The sample holds 690,000 or so distinct CDR3 sequences, more than 6.5% seen once. This sample was also put to use in a study of yellow fever vaccine responses in identical twins.

V is TRBV5-1 and J is TRBJ2-1; D possibly corresponds to TRBD1 (6 bases). The material sequenced was PBMCs. This TCR came from a woman between 18 and 29 years old in good health. The CDR3 sequence: CASSWTESSYNEQFF. The CDR3 DNA is TGCGCCAGCAGCTGGACAGAAAGCTCCTACAATGAGCAGTTCTTC.